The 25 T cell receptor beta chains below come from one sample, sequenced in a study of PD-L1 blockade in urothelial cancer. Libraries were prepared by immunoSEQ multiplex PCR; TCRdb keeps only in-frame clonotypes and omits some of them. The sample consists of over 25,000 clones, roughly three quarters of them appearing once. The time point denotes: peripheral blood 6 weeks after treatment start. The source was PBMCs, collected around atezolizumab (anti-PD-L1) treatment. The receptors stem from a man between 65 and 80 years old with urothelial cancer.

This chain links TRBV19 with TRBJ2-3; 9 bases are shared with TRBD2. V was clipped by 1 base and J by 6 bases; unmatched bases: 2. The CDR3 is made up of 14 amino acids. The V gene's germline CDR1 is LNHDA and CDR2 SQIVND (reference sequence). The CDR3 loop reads CASSIGLAADTQYF. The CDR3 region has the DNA TGTGCCAGTAGTATAGGACTAGCGGCTGATACGCAGTATTTT.

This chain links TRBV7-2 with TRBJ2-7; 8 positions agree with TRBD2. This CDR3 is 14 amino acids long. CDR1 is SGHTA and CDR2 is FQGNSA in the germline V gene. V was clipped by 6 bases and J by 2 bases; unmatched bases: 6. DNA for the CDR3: TGTGCCAGCAGTTTCGGGACTAGAACCTACGAGCAGTACTTC. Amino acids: CASSFGTRTYEQYF.

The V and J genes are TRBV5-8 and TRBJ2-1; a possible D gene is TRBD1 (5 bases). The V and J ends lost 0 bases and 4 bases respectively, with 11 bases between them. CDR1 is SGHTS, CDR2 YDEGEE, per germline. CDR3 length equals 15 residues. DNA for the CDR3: TGTGCCAGCAGCTTGGGTCGGACACTGTACAATGAGCAGTTCTTC. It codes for CASSLGRTLYNEQFF.

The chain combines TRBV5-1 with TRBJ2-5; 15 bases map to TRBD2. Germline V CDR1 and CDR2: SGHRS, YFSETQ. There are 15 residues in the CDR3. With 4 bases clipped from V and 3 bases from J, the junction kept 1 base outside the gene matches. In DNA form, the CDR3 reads TGCGCCAGCAGCCGGACTAGCGGGGGGGAAGAGACCCAGTACTTC. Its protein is CASSRTSGGEETQYF.

The CDR3 nucleotides read TGCGCCAGCAGCTTGGGACAGATGGGCCCTGAAGCTTTCTTT. It translates to CASSLGQMGPEAFF. This chain connects TRBV5-1 to TRBJ1-1; TRBD1 is a possible D gene (5 bases). Germline values: CDR1 SGHRS, CDR2 YFSETQ. CDR3 size: 14 residues. V was pared by 0 bases and J by 6 bases, with 12 bases between.

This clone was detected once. The CDR3 here is CASSFFWGTYEQYF. The DNA for the CDR3 is TGTGCCAGCAGTTTTTTCTGGGGCACCTACGAGCAGTACTTC. The rearrangement uses TRBV27 and TRBJ2-7, with D possibly matching TRBD1 (5 bases). V shed 3 bases and J shed 2 bases, with 11 bases lying between them. This CDR3 is built from 14 residues. In germline, CDR1 is MNHEY, CDR2 SMNVEV (reference sequence).

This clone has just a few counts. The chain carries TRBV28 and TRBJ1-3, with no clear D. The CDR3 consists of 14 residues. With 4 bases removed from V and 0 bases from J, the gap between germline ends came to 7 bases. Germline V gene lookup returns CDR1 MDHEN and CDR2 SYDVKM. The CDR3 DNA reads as TGTGCCAGCAGTTCTACAGTCTCTGGAAACACCATATATTTT. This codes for CASSSTVSGNTIYF. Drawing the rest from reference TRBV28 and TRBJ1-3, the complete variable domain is DVKVTQSSRYLVKRTGEKVFLECVQDMDHENMFWYRQDPGLGLRLIYFSYDVKMKEKGDIPEGYSVSREKKERFSLILESASTNQTSMYLCASSSTVSGNTIYFGEGSWLTVV.

DNA for the CDR3: TGCGCCAGCAGCTTGGAAGGGGAGGGCACCGGGGAGCTGTTTTTT. It encodes CASSLEGEGTGELFF. The rearrangement uses TRBV5-1 and TRBJ2-2; 7 bases fit TRBD2. Looked up from germline, CDR1 is SGHRS and CDR2 is YFSETQ. This CDR3 comprises 15 residues. V gave up 0 bases and J gave up 4 bases; unmatched junction bases: 3.

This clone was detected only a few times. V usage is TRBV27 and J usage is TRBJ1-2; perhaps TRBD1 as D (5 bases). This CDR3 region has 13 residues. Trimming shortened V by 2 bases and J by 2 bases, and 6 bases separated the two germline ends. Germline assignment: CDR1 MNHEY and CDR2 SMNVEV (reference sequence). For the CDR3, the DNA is TGTGCCAGCAGTTTAAGACAGAACTATGGCTACACCTTC. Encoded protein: CASSLRQNYGYTF.

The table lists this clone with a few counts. The CDR3 DNA follows: TGTGCCAGCAGCTTAGAGGGAGGTATTCTAGCGGCTTCGCGGACCGGGGAGCTGTTTTTT. Amino acids: CASSLEGGILAASRTGELFF. The chain couples TRBV7-6 to TRBJ2-2; 7 nucleotides agree with TRBD2. V shed 1 base, J shed 5 bases, and the junction held 19 bases outside the gene matches. The CDR3 length is 20 residues. Per the germline V gene, CDR1 is SGHVS and CDR2 is FNYEAQ.

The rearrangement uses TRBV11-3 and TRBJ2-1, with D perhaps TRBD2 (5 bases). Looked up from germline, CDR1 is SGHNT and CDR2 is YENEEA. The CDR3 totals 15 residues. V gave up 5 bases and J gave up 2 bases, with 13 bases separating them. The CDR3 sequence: CASSQGGNTYNEQFF. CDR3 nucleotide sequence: TGTGCCAGCAGCCAAGGAGGAAACACCTACAATGAGCAGTTCTTC.

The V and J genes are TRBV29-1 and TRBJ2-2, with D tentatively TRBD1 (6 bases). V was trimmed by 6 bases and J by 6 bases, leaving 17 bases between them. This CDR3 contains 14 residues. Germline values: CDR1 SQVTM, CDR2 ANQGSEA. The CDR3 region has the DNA TGCAGCGTCCAAGGGCCAGGGGTCCCCGGGGAGCTGTTTTTT. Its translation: CSVQGPGVPGELFF.

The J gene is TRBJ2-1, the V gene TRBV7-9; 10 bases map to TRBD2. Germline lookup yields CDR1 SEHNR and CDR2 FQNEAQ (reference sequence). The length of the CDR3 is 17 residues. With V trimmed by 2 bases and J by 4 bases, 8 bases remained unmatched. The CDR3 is CASSLTTSGLRYNEQFF. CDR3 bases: TGTGCCAGCAGCTTAACGACTAGCGGGCTTAGATACAATGAGCAGTTCTTC.

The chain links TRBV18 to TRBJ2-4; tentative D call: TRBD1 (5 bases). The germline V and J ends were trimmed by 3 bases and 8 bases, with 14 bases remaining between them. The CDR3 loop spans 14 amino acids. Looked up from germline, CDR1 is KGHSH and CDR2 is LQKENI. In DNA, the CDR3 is TGTGCCAGCTCACCCGACAGCTCTAGGGACATTCAGTACTTC. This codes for CASSPDSSRDIQYF.

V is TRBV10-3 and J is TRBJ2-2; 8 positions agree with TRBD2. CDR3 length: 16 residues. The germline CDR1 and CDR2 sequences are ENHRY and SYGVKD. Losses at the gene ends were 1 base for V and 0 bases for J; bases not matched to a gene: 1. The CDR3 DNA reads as TGTGCCATCAGTGAGTTAGCGGGGTCGAACACCGGGGAGCTGTTTTTT. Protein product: CAISELAGSNTGELFF.

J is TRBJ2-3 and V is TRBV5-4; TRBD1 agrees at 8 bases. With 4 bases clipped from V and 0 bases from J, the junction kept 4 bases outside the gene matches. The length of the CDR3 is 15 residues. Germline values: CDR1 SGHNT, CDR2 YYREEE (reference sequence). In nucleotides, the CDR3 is TGTGCCAGCAGCCGGGGACAGGTTAGCACAGATACGCAGTATTTT. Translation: CASSRGQVSTDTQYF.

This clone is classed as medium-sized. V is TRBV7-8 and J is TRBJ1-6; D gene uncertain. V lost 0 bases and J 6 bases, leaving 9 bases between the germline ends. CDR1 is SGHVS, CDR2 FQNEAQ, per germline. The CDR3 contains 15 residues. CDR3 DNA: TGTGCCAGCAGCTTAGCGAGAAGAACTAATTCACCCCTCCACTTT. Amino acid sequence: CASSLARRTNSPLHF.

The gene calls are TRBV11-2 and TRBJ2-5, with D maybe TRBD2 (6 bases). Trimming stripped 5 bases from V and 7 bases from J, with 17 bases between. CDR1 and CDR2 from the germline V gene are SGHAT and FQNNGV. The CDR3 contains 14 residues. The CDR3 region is CASSPPGDHGTQYF. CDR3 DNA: TGTGCCAGCAGCCCGCCGGGGGATCACGGGACCCAGTACTTC.

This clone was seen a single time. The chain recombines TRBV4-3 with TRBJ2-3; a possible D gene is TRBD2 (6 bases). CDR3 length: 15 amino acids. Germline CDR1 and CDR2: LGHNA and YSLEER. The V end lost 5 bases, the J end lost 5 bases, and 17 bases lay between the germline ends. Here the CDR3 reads CASSVRVTGEDTQYF. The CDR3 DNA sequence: TGCGCCAGCAGCGTGAGGGTGACGGGGGAAGATACGCAGTATTTT.

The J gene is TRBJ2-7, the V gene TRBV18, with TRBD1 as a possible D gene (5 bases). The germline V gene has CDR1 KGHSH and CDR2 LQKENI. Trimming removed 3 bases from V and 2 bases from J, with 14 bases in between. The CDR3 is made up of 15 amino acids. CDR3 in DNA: TGTGCCAGCTCACCCCTACATGACAGCACCTACGAGCAGTACTTC. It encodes CASSPLHDSTYEQYF. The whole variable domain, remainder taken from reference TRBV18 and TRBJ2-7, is NAGVMQNPRHLVRRRGQEARLRCSPMKGHSHVYWYRQLPEEGLKFMVYLQKENIIDESGMPKERFSAEFPKEGPSILRIQQVVRGDSAAYFCASSPLHDSTYEQYFGPGTRLTVT.

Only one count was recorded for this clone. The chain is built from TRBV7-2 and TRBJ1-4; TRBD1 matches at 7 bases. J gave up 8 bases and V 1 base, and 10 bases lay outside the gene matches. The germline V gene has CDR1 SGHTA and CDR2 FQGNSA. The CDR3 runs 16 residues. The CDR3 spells CASSLGQGEVVEKLFF. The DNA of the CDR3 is TGTGCCAGCAGCTTAGGACAGGGAGAAGTGGTCGAAAAACTGTTTTTT.

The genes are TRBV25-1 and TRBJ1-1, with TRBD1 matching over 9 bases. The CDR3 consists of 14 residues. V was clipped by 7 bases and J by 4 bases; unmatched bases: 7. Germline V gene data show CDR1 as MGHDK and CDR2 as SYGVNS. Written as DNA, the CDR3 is TGTGCCAGCATCCCTACAGGGGGCGGCACTGAAGCTTTCTTT. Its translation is CASIPTGGGTEAFF.

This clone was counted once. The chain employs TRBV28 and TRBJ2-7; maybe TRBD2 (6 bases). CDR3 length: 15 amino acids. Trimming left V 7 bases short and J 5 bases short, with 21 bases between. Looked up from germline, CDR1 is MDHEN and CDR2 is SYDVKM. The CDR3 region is CASISPAASVHEQYF. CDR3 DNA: TGTGCCAGCATCTCTCCGGCGGCTAGCGTCCACGAGCAGTACTTC.

This CDR3 is CASSPPGLAGDEQFF. CDR3 nucleotides: TGTGCCAGCAGTCCGCCGGGACTAGCGGGAGATGAGCAGTTCTTC. The V call is TRBV27, the J call TRBJ2-1, with TRBD2 matching over 14 bases. CDR1 and CDR2 from the germline V gene are MNHEY and SMNVEV (reference sequence). J gave up 8 bases and V 5 bases, and 5 bases lay outside the gene matches. The CDR3 consists of 15 residues.

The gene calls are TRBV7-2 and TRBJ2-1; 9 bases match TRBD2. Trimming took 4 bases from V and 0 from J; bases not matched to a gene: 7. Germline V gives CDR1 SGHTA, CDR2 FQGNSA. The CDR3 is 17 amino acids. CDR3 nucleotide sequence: TGTGCCAGCAGCTACTTAGGCGGGGGGGGCTCCTACAATGAGCAGTTCTTC. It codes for CASSYLGGGGSYNEQFF.